This TCR beta chain appears in the sequencing data of a study of T cells after yellow fever vaccination. The study, taken as a whole, reports: Though weaker, the secondary response peaked faster, on day 5 versus 15. Clonotypes appearing in both CD4 and CD8 compartments existed, and their share was small.

Universal primer sites and UMIs were introduced during 5'RACE template-switching synthesis of TCR cDNA. TCRdb ran MiXCR on the 5' RACE reads and lists one entry per CDR3 protein. The repertoire includes about 350,000 distinct CDR3 sequences, around 8.1% of them detected once, and roughly a sixth sits in the top ten. Comment on this clonotype: Its antigen is not known.

Germline V gives CDR1 MGHRA, CDR2 YSYEKL. V dropped 3 bases and J dropped 3; count of bases not matched to a gene: 6. This CDR3 is 16 amino acids long. The chain links TRBV4-1 to TRBJ2-5; 11 bases are a match to TRBD2. The receptor's source is a man younger than 30 who received the YFV17D yellow fever vaccine. This sample comprised PBMCs, obtained about 41 days after the first yellow fever vaccination. The CDR3 nucleotides are TGCGCCAGCAGCCAGCTTAGCGGGGGGGGAAAAGAGACCCAGTACTTC. This encodes CASSQLSGGGKETQYF.